This is a list of T cell receptor beta chains from one sample in a study of OX40 agonist ivuxolimab in advanced cancers. Measured with immunoSEQ multiplex PCR; TCRdb has only the in-frame clones, and not every one. This repertoire shows around 80,000 clones, roughly 80% found once; its top ten account for roughly 2.5%. Material: CD4+ or CD8+ T cells sorted from blood, obtained in a trial of the OX40 agonist ivuxolimab. These receptors all come from an adult with an advanced solid tumor such as melanoma, head and neck, liver or kidney cancer. Both conserved end residues are part of each CDR3. The order of the fields is clone size, J gene, D gene, V gene, CDR3 DNA, CDR3 protein. A D gene is named only where the DNA matches it firmly. The size entry is marked missing in some rows and otherwise reads once, few, many or a size class.

- | TRBJ1-6 | TRBD1 | TRBV7-2 | TGTGCCAGCAGCCGGAGGGGGCTTAATTCACCCCTCCACTTT | CASSRRGLNSPLHF
- | TRBJ2-2 | - | TRBV18 | TGTGCCAGCTCACCACCGATAGGGAAGGGCACCGGGGAGCTGTTTTTT | CASSPPIGKGTGELFF
- | TRBJ2-6 | TRBD1 | TRBV7-9 | TGTGCCAGCAGCTTAGGAGGGACAGGCTCTGGGGCCAACGTCCTGACTTTC | CASSLGGTGSGANVLTF
- | TRBJ2-5 | - | TRBV15 | TGTGCCACCAGCAGAGATTCCTGGGCGAGAGAGACCCAGTACTTC | CATSRDSWARETQYF
- | TRBJ2-2 | TRBD2 | TRBV7-2 | TGTGCCAGCAGGGCCGGGACTAGCGGCGTCACTGGGGAGCTGTTTTTT | CASRAGTSGVTGELFF
- | TRBJ2-7 | TRBD1 | TRBV7-2 | TGTGCCAGCAGCTTAGTAGGGGACAGGGGGTCCTACGAGCAGTACTTC | CASSLVGDRGSYEQYF
- | TRBJ2-1 | TRBD2 | TRBV5-1 | TGCGCCAGCGGAGCGGGGGGCGGCTCCTACAATGAGCAGTTCTTC | CASGAGGGSYNEQFF
- | TRBJ2-2 | - | TRBV5-4 | TGTGCCAGCAGCCGTCCAGGGTTGACCGGGGAGCTGTTTTTT | CASSRPGLTGELFF
- | TRBJ2-2 | TRBD2 | TRBV28 | TGTGTAGCGGGGGGGAACACCGGGGAGCTGTTTTTT | CVAGGNTGELFF
- | TRBJ1-6 | - | TRBV5-1 | TGCGCCAGCAGCTTGGGGACGACAGGAGCGAAGAGGTATAATTCACCCCTCCACTTT | CASSLGTTGAKRYNSPLHF
- | TRBJ2-7 | - | TRBV5-6 | TGTGCCAGCAGCTCTTACAGGGAGTTGTCCTACGAGCAGTACTTC | CASSSYRELSYEQYF
- | TRBJ1-1 | - | TRBV6-5 | TGTGCCAGCAGTTATGACGAGGTTCGAACTGAAGCTTTCTTT | CASSYDEVRTEAFF
- | TRBJ2-3 | - | TRBV7-2 | TGTGCCAGCAGCTTAGTACTTGGGGTCACAGATACGCAGTATTTT | CASSLVLGVTDTQYF
- | TRBJ1-6 | - | TRBV6-5 | TGTGCCAGCAGAGACAGTAGGAGTTCACCCCTCCACTTT | CASRDSRSSPLHF
- | TRBJ2-2 | - | TRBV5-1 | TGCGCCAGCACCCTAGGACAGAAGAACACCGGGGAGCTGTTTTTT | CASTLGQKNTGELFF
once | TRBJ2-1 | - | TRBV2 | TGTGCCAGCAGTGTTGATCCCGCGTGGACCGTAGGCAATGAGCAGTTCTTC | CASSVDPAWTVGNEQFF
once | TRBJ2-1 | TRBD1 | TRBV15 | TGTGCCACCAGCAGAGATTTTACAGGGGACCATGAGCAGTTCTTC | CATSRDFTGDHEQFF
- | TRBJ1-1 | - | TRBV18 | TGTGCCAGCTCCCCCCAGAACACTGAAGCTTTCTTT | CASSPQNTEAFF
- | TRBJ2-5 | - | TRBV19 | TGTGCCAGTAGTATGGGGCAGAAAGAGACCCAGTACTTC | CASSMGQKETQYF
- | TRBJ1-1 | - | TRBV5-4 | TGTGCCAGCAGCCTCAAGAACACTGAAGCTTTCTTT | CASSLKNTEAFF
- | TRBJ2-3 | - | TRBV4-3 | TGCGCCAGCAGCCAAGATGAGGGAACAGATACGCAGTATTTT | CASSQDEGTDTQYF
- | TRBJ1-3 | - | TRBV28 | TGTGCCAGCAGTTTATCCGGGGGCTCTGGAAACACCATATATTTT | CASSLSGGSGNTIYF
- | TRBJ1-2 | - | TRBV7-2 | TGTGCCAGCACCTCATTCGCCTGGTCGGGAGGCTACACCTTC | CASTSFAWSGGYTF
- | TRBJ2-5 | - | TRBV6-5 | TGTGCCAGCAGTTGGGGACAAGTACTAAAAGAGACCCAGTACTTC | CASSWGQVLKETQYF
- | TRBJ2-2 | - | TRBV4-3 | TGCGCCAGCAGCCAAGAGGGTGCCCACGGGGAGCTGTTTTTT | CASSQEGAHGELFF
- | TRBJ2-5 | - | TRBV7-9 | TGTGCCAGCAGCCGAGGGGCGTCGGAGACCCAGTACTTC | CASSRGASETQYF
- | TRBJ1-1 | - | TRBV7-2 | TGTGCCAGCAGCTTAGCGCGCGGGGTGAACACTGAAGCTTTCTTT | CASSLARGVNTEAFF
- | TRBJ2-3 | TRBD1 | TRBV29-1 | TGCAGCCTAGAGGGGGCTGAGGGGACAGATACGCAGTATTTT | CSLEGAEGTDTQYF
- | TRBJ1-6 | - | TRBV27 | TGTGCCAGCAGTTTAGGCCAGGATTCACCCCTCCACTTT | CASSLGQDSPLHF
- | TRBJ1-1 | - | TRBV7-2 | TGTGCCAGCAGCCTGGAGGGGAACACTGAAGCTTTCTTT | CASSLEGNTEAFF
- | TRBJ1-1 | TRBD1 | TRBV27 | TGTGCCAGCAGCCGGACAGGGGGCACTGAAGCTTTCTTT | CASSRTGGTEAFF
- | TRBJ2-2 | TRBD2 | TRBV11-2 | TGTGCCAGCAGCACTATCACGCGACTAGCTCGTGGGGAGCTGTTTTTT | CASSTITRLARGELFF
- | TRBJ2-1 | - | TRBV18 | TGTGCCAGCTCACCTTCCCAGACAGGTACGGGGAATGAGCAGTTCTTC | CASSPSQTGTGNEQFF
- | TRBJ2-3 | - | TRBV7-9 | TGTGCCAGCAGCTTAGGGCAGGGCCGGGATACGCAGTATTTT | CASSLGQGRDTQYF
- | TRBJ2-3 | TRBD2 | TRBV10-3 | TGTGCCATCAGTGAGTCGAAGGCGGGGGGTTTTACAGATACGCAGTATTTT | CAISESKAGGFTDTQYF
- | TRBJ2-5 | TRBD2 | TRBV7-2 | TGTGCCAGCAGCTTAAAACGTCGGGGGGGCTCAGAGACCCAGTACTTC | CASSLKRRGGSETQYF
- | TRBJ1-5 | - | TRBV6-5 | TGTGCCAGCAGTTACCGGGGGGACCAGCCCCAGCATTTT | CASSYRGDQPQHF
- | TRBJ1-6 | - | TRBV5-1 | TGCGCCAGCAGCTTGGTCGTTGCGGGCTCCTATAATTCACCCCTCCACTTT | CASSLVVAGSYNSPLHF
once | TRBJ2-2 | - | TRBV28 | TGTGCCAGCAGCACAGGAGATAACACCGGGGAGCTGTTTTTT | CASSTGDNTGELFF
- | TRBJ1-2 | - | TRBV6-6 | TGTGCCAGCAGTCCCCGTGGGCAGGGATATGGCTACACCTTC | CASSPRGQGYGYTF
- | TRBJ2-7 | TRBD1 | TRBV4-3 | TGCGCCAGCAGCCACACAACAGGGGGCTTATCCGACGAGCAGTACTTC | CASSHTTGGLSDEQYF
- | TRBJ2-7 | - | TRBV12-5 | TGTGCTAGTGCCCCACTAGGGTACGAGCAGTACTTC | CASAPLGYEQYF
- | TRBJ1-2 | - | TRBV29-1 | TGCAGCGTCCAAATAACAGGGATTTGGGGCTACACCTTC | CSVQITGIWGYTF
- | TRBJ1-2 | - | TRBV19 | TGTGCCAGTAGTATTCTTCTGGCGGGCTATGGCTACACCTTC | CASSILLAGYGYTF
- | TRBJ2-5 | TRBD2 | TRBV6-6 | TGTGCCAGCAGACCCCCGGTTGAGCGGGGAAAAGAGACCCAGTACTTC | CASRPPVERGKETQYF
- | TRBJ1-2 | - | TRBV28 | TGTGCCAGCACCTCCCGGCGATATGGCTACACCTTC | CASTSRRYGYTF
- | TRBJ2-2 | TRBD1 | TRBV2 | TGTGCCAGCAGTCTTCTTACAGGGGTCGGGGAGCTGTTTTTT | CASSLLTGVGELFF
- | TRBJ1-1 | - | TRBV10-2 | TGCGCCAGCATGGGGAGGGGACTTTACACTGAAGCTTTCTTT | CASMGRGLYTEAFF
- | TRBJ2-3 | - | TRBV6-1 | TGTGCCAGCAAGCGGGCGCCTCCGCCCCCGGATACGCAGTATTTT | CASKRAPPPPDTQYF
- | TRBJ2-6 | - | TRBV6-5 | TGTGCCAGCAGTTACGACACCGGGACAGGGGCCAACGTCCTGACTTTC | CASSYDTGTGANVLTF
- | TRBJ2-7 | TRBD2 | TRBV7-2 | TGTGCCAGCAGCCGCGGACAGGGGACTAGCGGGCCAACCTACGAGCAGTACTTC | CASSRGQGTSGPTYEQYF
- | TRBJ1-3 | - | TRBV6-6 | TGTGCCAGCAGTTTAGGTAGAACCATATATTTT | CASSLGRTIYF
- | TRBJ1-6 | - | TRBV7-9 | TGTGCCAGCAGCCCTGGACCGTATCTGAGTTCACCCCTCCACTTT | CASSPGPYLSSPLHF
- | TRBJ2-2 | - | TRBV28 | TGTGCCAGCAGAGCACCTAAAAGGACCGGGGAGCTGTTTTTT | CASRAPKRTGELFF